This passage covers 23 T cell receptor beta chains from one sample sequenced in a study of pediatric ulcerative colitis. The protocol was immunoSEQ multiplex PCR, while the TCRdb copy is restricted to in-frame clones and leaves out a portion. Here the sample spans some 40,000 clones, roughly 82% being singletons. Rectal tissue came from one to two pinch biopsies taken at colonoscopy. The sequencing input was gut tissue. These receptors came from a boy between 10 and 17 years old with severe ulcerative colitis.

CDR3 DNA sequence: TGTGCCAGCAGCTTAGCTTCAGGAATCGACACTGAAGCTTTCTTT. It yields the protein CASSLASGIDTEAFF. The J gene is TRBJ1-1, the V gene TRBV7-9; D unresolved. V lost 0 bases to trimming and J lost 3 bases, with 11 bases between them. Germline V gives CDR1 SEHNR, CDR2 FQNEAQ (reference sequence). The length of the CDR3 is 15 residues.

The chain joins TRBV7-2 to TRBJ1-1; TRBD1 aligns across 7 bases. V gave up 3 bases and J gave up 4 bases; unmatched junction bases: 2. Germline V gene lookup returns CDR1 SGHTA and CDR2 FQGNSA. The CDR3 contains 13 residues. The CDR3 DNA is TGTGCCAGCAGCTTTCAGGGGGGCACTGAAGCTTTCTTT. The encoded protein is CASSFQGGTEAFF.

V usage is TRBV28 and J usage is TRBJ2-3, with 8 bases matching TRBD1. This CDR3 is built from 15 residues. The V gene end was trimmed by 8 bases and the J gene end by 1 base; junction bases not matched to a gene: 8. Germline CDR1 MDHEN, CDR2 SYDVKM. Here the CDR3 DNA reads TGTGCCAGCGGGGACAGGAGATATGGCACAGATACGCAGTATTTT. It specifies CASGDRRYGTDTQYF.

This chain uses TRBV4-1 with TRBJ2-7; D is perhaps TRBD2 (6 bases). The CDR3 sequence is 15 residues long. CDR1 is MGHRA, CDR2 YSYEKL, per germline. V was cut by 1 base and J by 4 bases, with 14 bases left in between. In DNA form, the CDR3 reads TGCGCCAGCAGCCAAGGTCCTTCTGGGGGGTACGAGCAGTACTTC. Its translation: CASSQGPSGGYEQYF.

This chain uses TRBV7-9 with TRBJ2-7; D is unresolved. The CDR3 totals 14 residues. The V gene's germline CDR1 is SEHNR and CDR2 FQNEAQ (reference sequence). The V gene lost 4 bases and the J gene lost 0 bases, with 10 bases spanning the gap. Here the CDR3 reads CASSSARDSYEQYF. CDR3 in DNA: TGTGCCAGCAGCTCCGCCCGTGACTCCTACGAGCAGTACTTC.

The chain joins TRBV7-3 to TRBJ2-7; 10 bases match TRBD1. The CDR3 is 17 amino acids. Losses at the gene ends were 4 bases for V and 1 base for J; bases not matched to a gene: 10. Germline CDR1 SGHTA, CDR2 FQGTGA. CDR3 sequence reads: CASSSTRQGASSYEQYF. CDR3 DNA sequence: TGTGCCAGCAGCTCCACCCGACAGGGGGCGAGTTCCTACGAGCAGTACTTC.

This sequence joins TRBV5-1 and TRBJ1-4, with no clear D. The V end lost 6 bases, the J end lost 8 bases, and 17 bases lay between the germline ends. The CDR3 runs to 14 residues. The germline V gene encodes CDR1 SGHRS and CDR2 YFSETQ. The CDR3 DNA reads TGCGCCAGCAAAATCGGGGAGAGTGGAGAAAAACTGTTTTTT. Translating it yields CASKIGESGEKLFF. The full variable domain, rest sourced from reference TRBV5-1 and TRBJ1-4, is KAGVTQTPRYLIKTRGQQVTLSCSPISGHRSVSWYQQTPGQGLQFLFEYFSETQRNKGNFPGRFSGRQFSNSRSEMNVSTLELGDSALYLCASKIGESGEKLFFGSGTQLSVL.

The chain joins TRBV6-1 to TRBJ2-7; D possibly matches TRBD1 or TRBD2 (6 bases each). This CDR3 spans 15 amino acids. Trimming stripped 6 bases from V and 1 base from J, with 16 bases between. Germline loops: CDR1 MNHNS, CDR2 SASEGT. CDR3 bases: TGTGCCAGCAGGGCAGAGAGGGGGGTGTCCTACGAGCAGTACTTC. Translated: CASRAERGVSYEQYF.

The sample holds a few counts of this clone. The gene calls are TRBV7-8 and TRBJ1-2; D not resolved. Germline lookup yields CDR1 SGHVS and CDR2 FQNEAQ. The ends were cut back, 5 bases at V and 8 bases at J, with 18 bases in the middle. This CDR3 is 14 amino acids long. The CDR3 spells CASSLAVPTRGYTF. The CDR3 region has the DNA TGTGCCAGCAGCCTCGCGGTTCCGACACGGGGCTACACCTTC.

The chain employs TRBV5-1 and TRBJ2-1; the D gene is possibly TRBD1 (5 bases). The CDR3 is 14 residues long. Germline V lookup: CDR1 SGHRS, CDR2 YFSETQ. V was pared by 4 bases and J by 3 bases, with 11 bases between. CDR3 sequence reads: CASSLTESYNEQFF. The CDR3 coding sequence is TGCGCCAGCAGCCTGACAGAAAGCTACAATGAGCAGTTCTTC.

The chain joins TRBV15 to TRBJ2-7; 9 nucleotides match TRBD1. CDR1 is LNHNV and CDR2 is YYDKDF in the germline V gene (reference sequence). Germline trimming cut 3 bases from V and 5 bases from J; bases unmatched to any gene: 2. This CDR3 is built from 13 residues. The CDR3 reads CATSRRQGDEQYF. The CDR3 nucleotides are TGTGCCACCAGCAGGCGACAGGGGGACGAGCAGTACTTC. Filled out from reference TRBV15 and TRBJ2-7, the complete variable domain reads DAMVIQNPRYQVTQFGKPVTLSCSQTLNHNVMYWYQQKSSQAPKLLFHYYDKDFNNEADTPDNFQSRRPNTSFCFLDIRSPGLGDTAMYLCATSRRQGDEQYFGPGTRLTVT.

The V gene is TRBV2, the J gene TRBJ2-3, with D perhaps TRBD1 (5 bases). This CDR3 has 14 residues. Germline loops: CDR1 SNHLY, CDR2 FYNNEI. The CDR3, as DNA: TGTGCAGGCAGGGTGGTGGGGTTCACAGATACGCAGTATTTT. Encoded protein: CAGRVVGFTDTQYF.

The chain carries TRBV5-4 and TRBJ2-5; TRBD2 matches 9 bases. The CDR3 length is 15 residues. Per the germline V gene, CDR1 is SGHNT and CDR2 is YYREEE (reference sequence). Trimming at V came to 1 base and at J to 5 bases, leaving 6 bases not matched to a gene. The CDR3 nucleotides read TGTGCCAGCAGCTTGTCGGGACTAGCTTTTGAGACCCAGTACTTC. This sequence encodes CASSLSGLAFETQYF.

The chain has TRBV11-3 and TRBJ1-5; no definite D call. V was pared by 1 base and J by 2 bases, with 15 bases between. This CDR3 has 17 amino acids. Germline V gives CDR1 SGHNT, CDR2 YENEEA. The CDR3 DNA reads TGTGCCAGCAGCTTAGGAGGTGCGGGAATTGGCAATCAGCCCCAGCATTTT. Translation gives CASSLGGAGIGNQPQHF.

There are a few counts of this clone. This chain connects TRBV18 to TRBJ1-2; TRBD1 matches 8 bases. CDR1 is KGHSH and CDR2 is LQKENI in the germline V gene. V trimming: 6 bases; J trimming: 6 bases; junction bases outside the gene matches: 6. The CDR3 runs to 13 residues. CDR3 DNA sequence: TGTGCCAGCTCGCCGGGACAGGACAATGGCTACACCTTC. This encodes CASSPGQDNGYTF.

The chain employs TRBV5-8 and TRBJ2-1; D is uncertain. V was clipped by 6 bases and J by 2 bases, with 15 bases between them. The CDR3 runs to 15 residues. Germline V gene lookup returns CDR1 SGHTS and CDR2 YDEGEE. The CDR3 nucleotides read TGTGCCAGCATGGTAGGGCCTTATACCTACAATGAGCAGTTCTTC. The encoded protein is CASMVGPYTYNEQFF.

The chain employs TRBV5-1 and TRBJ2-7; tentative D call: TRBD1 (5 bases). The germline V and J ends were trimmed by 1 base and 5 bases, with 16 bases remaining between them. The CDR3 loop spans 15 amino acids. Germline assignment: CDR1 SGHRS and CDR2 YFSETQ. CDR3 sequence: CASSLTRESPHEQYF. The CDR3, as DNA: TGCGCCAGCAGCTTGACCAGGGAATCTCCCCACGAGCAGTACTTC.

J is TRBJ2-5 and V is TRBV7-9; D unclear. This CDR3 has 12 amino acids. Germline loops: CDR1 SEHNR, CDR2 FQNEAQ (reference sequence). Trimming shortened V by 2 bases and J by 5 bases, and 6 bases separated the two germline ends. The CDR3 region is CASSLMAETQYF. Written as DNA, the CDR3 is TGTGCCAGCAGCTTAATGGCGGAGACCCAGTACTTC.

This clone has just one count. The CDR3 reads CASSFGDWKVYEQYF. The CDR3 nucleotides read TGTGCCAGCAGCTTCGGCGACTGGAAAGTCTACGAGCAGTACTTC. The V gene is TRBV11-2, the J gene TRBJ2-7; D is undetermined. Looked up from germline, CDR1 is SGHAT and CDR2 is FQNNGV. This CDR3 contains 15 residues. V was shortened by 3 bases and J by 3 bases, with 15 bases between the two germline ends.

Only a few counts were recorded for this clone. The chain carries TRBV10-3 and TRBJ2-3; a weak D match, TRBD1 (5 bases). CDR1 is ENHRY, CDR2 SYGVKD, per germline. The V end lost 10 bases, the J end lost 2 bases, and 10 bases lay between the germline ends. CDR3 length: 12 amino acids. The CDR3 protein is CANGQSTDTQYF. CDR3 bases: TGTGCCAATGGACAATCCACAGATACGCAGTATTTT.

A few counts support this clone. J is TRBJ2-2 and V is TRBV5-4, with TRBD1 matching 9 bases. CDR3 length equals 15 residues. The V and J ends lost 4 bases and 5 bases, in that order; junction bases with no gene match: 6. Germline V gene lookup returns CDR1 SGHNT and CDR2 YYREEE (reference sequence). The CDR3 nucleotides are TGTGCCAGCAGCCCTGGGGGACAGGGAACCGGGGAGCTGTTTTTT. The encoded protein is CASSPGGQGTGELFF.

V is TRBV6-1 and J is TRBJ2-2, with D possibly matching TRBD2 (5 bases). The germline gives CDR1 MNHNS, CDR2 SASEGT. The CDR3 loop spans 19 amino acids. Trimming took off 6 bases at V and 0 bases at J, with 23 bases between the two ends. The CDR3 loop reads CASSESGERAPANTGELFF. The DNA of the CDR3 is TGTGCCAGCAGCGAATCCGGGGAGAGGGCCCCCGCGAACACCGGGGAGCTGTTTTTT.

This clone was counted a single time. V usage is TRBV6-1 and J usage is TRBJ1-2; a possible D gene is TRBD1 (5 bases). The CDR3 extends over 11 amino acids. Trimming removed 8 bases from V and 8 bases from J, with 12 bases in between. The germline V gene has CDR1 MNHNS and CDR2 SASEGT. The DNA of the CDR3 is TGTGCCAGCGGACAATCTCTGGGCTACACCTTC. Translation gives CASGQSLGYTF.